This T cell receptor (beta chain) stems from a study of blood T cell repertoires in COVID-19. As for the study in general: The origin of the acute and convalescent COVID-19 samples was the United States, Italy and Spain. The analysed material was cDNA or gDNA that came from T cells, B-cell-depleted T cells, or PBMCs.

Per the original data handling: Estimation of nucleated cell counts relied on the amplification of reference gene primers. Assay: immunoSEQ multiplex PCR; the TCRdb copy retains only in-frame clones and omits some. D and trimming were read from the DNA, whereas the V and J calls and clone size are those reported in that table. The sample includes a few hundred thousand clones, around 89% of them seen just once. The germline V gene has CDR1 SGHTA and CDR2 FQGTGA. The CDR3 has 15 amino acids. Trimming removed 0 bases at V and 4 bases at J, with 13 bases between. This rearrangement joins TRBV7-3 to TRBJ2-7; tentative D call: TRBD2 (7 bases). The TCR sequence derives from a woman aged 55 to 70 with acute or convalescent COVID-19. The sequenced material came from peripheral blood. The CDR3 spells CASSLTLGGLYEQYF. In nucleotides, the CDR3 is TGTGCCAGCAGCTTAACCCTGGGGGGGCTGTACGAGCAGTACTTC.